These T cell receptor beta chains were read from a single sample in a study of control samples from healthy donors and cancer patients. The protocol was immunoSEQ multiplex PCR, while the TCRdb copy is restricted to in-frame clones and leaves out a portion. The table includes approximately 40,000 clones, around 83% detected once. Material for sequencing was PBMCs. These receptors came from a woman aged 60 to 75 with lung cancer. The CDR3 runs from the conserved cysteine through the conserved F or W. Fields, in order: V gene, J gene, clone size, D gene, CDR3 protein, CDR3 DNA. D genes are given only for firm matches. Clone sizes are given selectively: once, few, many, or a class where the clone is expanded.

>TRBV9|TRBJ2-5|-|-
CASSVGSRGRETQYF
TGTGCCAGCAGCGTAGGTTCGCGGGGGCGGGAGACCCAGTACTTC
>TRBV7-2|TRBJ2-1|-|TRBD2
CASIPSGSNEQFF
TGTGCCAGCATTCCTAGCGGGAGTAACGAGCAGTTCTTC
>TRBV20-1|TRBJ2-1|few|TRBD2
CSASQLAGGYNEQFF
TGCAGTGCTAGTCAATTGGCGGGGGGGTACAATGAGCAGTTCTTC
>TRBV29-1|TRBJ2-7|-|-
CSVDLKGSYEQYF
TGCAGCGTTGACCTCAAGGGCTCCTACGAGCAGTACTTC
>TRBV28|TRBJ1-5|-|-
CASKFRKTTQPQHF
TGTGCCAGCAAGTTTAGGAAGACAACTCAGCCCCAGCATTTT
>TRBV7-9|TRBJ2-5|-|TRBD1
CASSNRGLETQYF
TGTGCCAGCAGCAACAGGGGGCTTGAGACCCAGTACTTC
>TRBV2|TRBJ1-5|once|-
CASSSEGPQHF
TGTGCCAGCAGTAGCGAGGGGCCCCAGCATTTT
>TRBV24-1|TRBJ1-2|few|-
CATSGGNYGYTF
TGTGCCACCAGTGGGGGGAACTATGGCTACACCTTC
>TRBV2|TRBJ2-5|-|-
CASSLERTQYF
TGTGCCAGCAGCCTCGAGAGAACCCAGTACTTC
>TRBV5-6|TRBJ1-5|-|-
CASSLGTGSNQPQHF
TGTGCCAGCAGCTTGGGGACCGGCAGCAATCAGCCCCAGCATTTT
>TRBV25-1|TRBJ2-3|-|-
CASSESRLPDTQYF
TGTGCCAGCAGTGAATCTAGACTCCCAGATACGCAGTATTTT
>TRBV7-8|TRBJ1-2|-|-
CASSLGDKPRLDYGYTF
TGTGCCAGCAGCTTAGGCGATAAACCGAGGCTGGACTATGGCTACACCTTC
>TRBV29-1|TRBJ2-1|-|-
CSVVFEGTNEQFF
TGCAGCGTTGTTTTTGAGGGGACGAATGAGCAGTTCTTC
>TRBV5-1|TRBJ1-2|-|TRBD1
CASSSLMDRGDYGYTF
TGCGCCAGCAGCTCCCTCATGGACAGGGGGGACTATGGCTACACCTTC
>TRBV7-9|TRBJ2-1|-|TRBD2
CASSFSGGHNEQFF
TGTGCCAGCAGCTTCAGCGGGGGACACAATGAGCAGTTCTTC
>TRBV6-1|TRBJ1-2|-|TRBD1
CASSEGDPGGDGYTF
TGTGCCAGCAGTGAAGGGGACCCAGGGGGAGATGGCTACACCTTC
>TRBV30|TRBJ1-5|-|-
CAWSAGPRYSLLNQPQHF
TGTGCCTGGAGTGCAGGACCGCGATACAGCCTCCTTAATCAGCCCCAGCATTTT
>TRBV24-1|TRBJ2-1|-|TRBD1
CATQGASYNEQFF
TGTGCCACCCAGGGGGCCTCCTACAATGAGCAGTTCTTC
>TRBV29-1|TRBJ2-2|-|-
CSVLGPTGELFF
TGCAGCGTGTTAGGACCCACCGGGGAGCTGTTTTTT
>TRBV11-2|TRBJ2-7|-|-
CASSPQRGTDYEQYF
TGTGCCAGCAGCCCTCAGAGGGGGACCGACTACGAGCAGTACTTC
>TRBV5-1|TRBJ2-7|once|-
CASKAGTISQYEQYF
TGCGCCAGCAAAGCCGGGACAATAAGTCAATACGAGCAGTACTTC
>TRBV27|TRBJ1-6|once|-
CASSRPSSYNSPLHF
TGTGCCAGCAGTCGGCCGAGCTCCTATAATTCACCCCTCCACTTT
>TRBV7-9|TRBJ2-7|-|TRBD2
CASSVLGGTSGGYEQYF
TGTGCCAGCAGCGTCTTAGGTGGGACTAGCGGGGGGTACGAGCAGTACTTC
>TRBV19|TRBJ1-5|-|-
CASNDLVRGQPQHF
TGTGCCAGTAATGACCTCGTACGTGGTCAGCCCCAGCATTTT
>TRBV7-9|TRBJ1-6|-|TRBD1
CASSLSTGGGSPLHF
TGTGCCAGCAGCTTATCTACAGGGGGCGGTTCACCCCTCCACTTT
>TRBV27|TRBJ1-1|-|-
CASSFSGRGTEAFF
TGTGCCAGCAGTTTTTCGGGGCGAGGGACTGAAGCTTTCTTT
>TRBV6-5|TRBJ2-3|-|-
CASSYSFNNADTQYF
TGTGCCAGCAGTTACTCATTCAACAACGCAGATACGCAGTATTTT
>TRBV2|TRBJ1-2|once|-
CASSSYYGYTF
TGTGCCAGCAGTAGCTACTATGGCTACACCTTC
>TRBV6-5|TRBJ1-2|few|TRBD1
CASSRDREDGYTF
TGTGCCAGCAGCCGGGACAGGGAGGATGGCTACACCTTC
>TRBV2|TRBJ1-1|-|-
CASRPTANTEAFF
TGTGCCAGCAGACCGACGGCGAACACTGAAGCTTTCTTT
>TRBV13|TRBJ1-1|-|TRBD1
CASSPLGTGTGAFKTEAFF
TGTGCCAGCAGCCCGTTGGGGACCGGGACAGGGGCGTTTAAGACTGAAGCTTTCTTT
>TRBV5-1|TRBJ2-5|-|-
CASSIQETQYF
TGCGCCAGCAGCATCCAAGAGACCCAGTACTTC
>TRBV6-6|TRBJ2-3|-|TRBD2
CASSPGGVLSTDTQYF
TGTGCCAGCAGTCCCGGGGGGGTGTTAAGCACAGATACGCAGTATTTT